Listed below are T cell receptor beta chains from one sample, sequenced in a study of early T cells in non-severe SARS-CoV-2 infection. TCRdb used MiXCR to reprocess the 5' RACE reads, holding one entry per CDR3 protein. Among 50,000 to 70,000 distinct CDR3 sequences, approximately 13% were seen once, and the ten largest hold less than 4.5%. Material: whole blood. These receptors were collected from an adult who was a healthcare worker with PCR-confirmed SARS-CoV-2 infection or an uninfected control (not recorded which). Each CDR3 is given with its conserved first and last residue. D genes are given only for firm matches. Not all rows give a size; the values are once, few, many and, for expanded clones, a class.

V	D	J	size	CDR3	DNA
TRBV18	-	TRBJ2-1	-	CASSPPSGVYNEQFF	TGTGCCAGCTCACCCCCCAGCGGAGTATACAATGAGCAGTTCTTC
TRBV7-9	TRBD2	TRBJ2-3	large	CASSSPGLADNARDTQYF	TGTGCCAGCAGCTCCCCGGGACTAGCGGATAATGCCAGGGATACGCAGTATTTT
TRBV24-1	TRBD1	TRBJ2-1	many	CATGRQGFNEQFF	TGTGCCACCGGGCGACAGGGGTTCAATGAGCAGTTCTTC
TRBV5-1	TRBD1	TRBJ2-1	few	CASSPNRGEQFF	TGCGCCAGCAGCCCAAACAGGGGTGAGCAGTTCTTC
TRBV30	-	TRBJ1-5	-	CAWSTGSRGQPQHF	TGTGCCTGGAGTACAGGGAGTAGGGGTCAGCCCCAGCATTTT
TRBV5-6	-	TRBJ2-1	few	CASSYQREQFF	TGTGCCAGCAGCTATCAGCGTGAGCAGTTCTTC
TRBV6-1	-	TRBJ2-1	few	CASKLNEPYNEQFF	TGTGCCAGCAAGTTAAACGAGCCCTACAATGAGCAGTTCTTC
TRBV30	-	TRBJ1-6	few	CAWSVINTLNSPLHF	TGTGCCTGGAGTGTAATTAATACGCTAAATTCACCCCTCCACTTT
TRBV7-2	-	TRBJ1-6	few	CASSLEGQSSYNSPLHF	TGTGCCAGCAGCTTAGAGGGACAAAGCTCCTATAATTCACCCCTCCACTTT
TRBV7-2	-	TRBJ2-5	few	CASGLRGHSDQETQYF	TGTGCCAGCGGGTTGCGGGGGCATTCGGACCAAGAGACCCAGTACTTC
TRBV29-1	TRBD1	TRBJ2-7	-	CSVTRDRVIYEQYF	TGCAGCGTTACCCGGGACAGGGTGATCTACGAGCAGTACTTC
TRBV6-2/TRBV6-3	-	TRBJ2-1	many	CASSSQVGTFLYNEQFF	TGTGCCAGCAGTTCCCAAGTTGGGACATTCCTCTACAATGAGCAGTTCTTC
TRBV5-4	TRBD1	TRBJ1-2	-	CASSPDTGVGYTF	TGTGCCAGCAGCCCAGACACAGGGGTTGGCTACACCTTC
TRBV20-1	-	TRBJ2-6	few	CSARRKYGANVLTF	TGCAGTGCTAGAAGGAAATATGGGGCCAACGTCCTGACTTTC
TRBV27	TRBD1	TRBJ1-2	many	CASSFNRGSYGYTF	TGTGCCAGCAGTTTTAACAGGGGAAGCTATGGCTACACCTTC
TRBV7-2	TRBD2	TRBJ2-3	few	CASSREARVDTQYF	TGTGCCAGCAGCCGGGAGGCCCGGGTAGATACGCAGTATTTT
TRBV12-3/TRBV12-4	TRBD1	TRBJ1-1	many	CASSLLGQDQAFF	TGTGCCAGCAGTTTATTAGGACAGGATCAAGCTTTCTTT
TRBV6-1	TRBD1	TRBJ1-1	few	CASSGGQPNTEAFF	TGTGCCAGCAGCGGGGGACAGCCGAACACTGAAGCTTTCTTT
TRBV20-1	TRBD1	TRBJ1-2	-	CSARTGAYGYTF	TGCAGTGCTAGAACAGGGGCCTATGGCTACACCTTC
TRBV5-1	TRBD1	TRBJ1-1	-	CASSFQGDSTEAFF	TGCGCCAGCAGCTTTCAGGGGGACTCCACTGAAGCTTTCTTT
TRBV9	-	TRBJ2-3	-	CASSTSDGYTDTQYF	TGTGCCAGCAGCACGTCGGACGGATACACAGATACGCAGTATTTT
TRBV5-1	-	TRBJ1-2	-	CASSLAGTGEGYTF	TGCGCCAGCAGCTTGGCCGGGACGGGGGAAGGCTACACCTTC
TRBV10-3	TRBD1	TRBJ1-4	-	CAISEGDSAMKELFF	TGTGCCATCAGTGAGGGGGACAGCGCGATGAAAGAACTGTTTTTT
TRBV19	-	TRBJ2-1	many	CASSISHSSYNEQFF	TGTGCCAGTAGTATAAGTCACTCGTCCTACAATGAGCAGTTCTTC
TRBV10-3	TRBD2	TRBJ2-1	-	CAATGTGGAYNEQFF	TGTGCCGCGACGGGTACGGGAGGAGCCTACAATGAGCAGTTCTTC
TRBV27	TRBD1	TRBJ2-1	many	CASSLTGGFNEQFF	TGTGCCAGCAGTCTCACAGGGGGCTTCAATGAGCAGTTCTTC